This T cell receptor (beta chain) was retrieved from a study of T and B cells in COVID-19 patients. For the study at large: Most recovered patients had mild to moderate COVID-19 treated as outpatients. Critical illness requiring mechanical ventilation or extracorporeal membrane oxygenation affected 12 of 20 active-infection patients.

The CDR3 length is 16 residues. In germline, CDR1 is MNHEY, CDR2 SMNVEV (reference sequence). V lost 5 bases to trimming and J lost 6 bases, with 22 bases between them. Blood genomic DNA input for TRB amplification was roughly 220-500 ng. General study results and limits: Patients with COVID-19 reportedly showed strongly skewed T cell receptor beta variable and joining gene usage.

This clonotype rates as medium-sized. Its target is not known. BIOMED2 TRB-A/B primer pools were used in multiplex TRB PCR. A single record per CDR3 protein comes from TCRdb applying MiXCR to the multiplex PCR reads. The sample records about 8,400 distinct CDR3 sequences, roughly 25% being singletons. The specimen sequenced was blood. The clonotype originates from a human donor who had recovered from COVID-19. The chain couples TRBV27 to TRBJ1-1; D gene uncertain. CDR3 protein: CASSPHRDVELPEAFF. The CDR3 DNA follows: TGTGCCAGCAGTCCACATCGGGATGTGGAGTTACCTGAAGCTTTCTTT.